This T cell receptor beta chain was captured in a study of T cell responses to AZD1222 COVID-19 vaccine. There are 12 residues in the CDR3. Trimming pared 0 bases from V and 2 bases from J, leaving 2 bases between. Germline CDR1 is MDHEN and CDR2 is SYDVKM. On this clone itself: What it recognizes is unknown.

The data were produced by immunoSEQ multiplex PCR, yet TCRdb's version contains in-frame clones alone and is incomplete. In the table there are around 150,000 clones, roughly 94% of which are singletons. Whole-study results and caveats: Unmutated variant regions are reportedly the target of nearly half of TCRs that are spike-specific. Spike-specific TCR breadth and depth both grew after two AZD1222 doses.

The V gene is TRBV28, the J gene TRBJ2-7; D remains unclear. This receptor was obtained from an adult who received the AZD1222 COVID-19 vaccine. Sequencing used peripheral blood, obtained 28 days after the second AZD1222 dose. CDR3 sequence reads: CASSLWPYEQYF. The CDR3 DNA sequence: TGTGCCAGCAGTTTATGGCCCTACGAGCAGTACTTC.